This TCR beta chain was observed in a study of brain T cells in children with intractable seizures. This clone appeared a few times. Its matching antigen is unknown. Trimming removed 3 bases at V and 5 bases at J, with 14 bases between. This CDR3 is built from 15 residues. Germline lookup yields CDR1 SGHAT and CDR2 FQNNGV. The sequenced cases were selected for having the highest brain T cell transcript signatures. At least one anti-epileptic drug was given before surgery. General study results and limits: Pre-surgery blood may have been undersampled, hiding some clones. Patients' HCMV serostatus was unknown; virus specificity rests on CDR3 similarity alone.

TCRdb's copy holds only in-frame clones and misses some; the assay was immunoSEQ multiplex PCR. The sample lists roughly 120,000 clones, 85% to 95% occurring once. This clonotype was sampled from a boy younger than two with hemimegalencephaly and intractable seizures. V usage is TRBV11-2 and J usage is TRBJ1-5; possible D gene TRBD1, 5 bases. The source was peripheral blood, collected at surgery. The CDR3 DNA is TGTGCCAGCAGCTTGGGGCAGGGAGGCGATCAGCCCCAGCATTTT. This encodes CASSLGQGGDQPQHF.